The next 9 T cell receptor beta chains were all read from a single sample in a study of blood T cell repertoires in COVID-19. The method was immunoSEQ multiplex PCR; TCRdb's version includes in-frame clones alone and lacks a portion of them. The repertoire holds more than 200,000 clones, with over 80% as singletons. The source material was PBMCs or T cells enriched from blood (not recorded which). The receptors come from a woman under 40 who had been exposed to COVID-19.

V and J are TRBV27 and TRBJ2-7; 7 positions match TRBD2. Germline V lookup: CDR1 MNHEY, CDR2 SMNVEV (reference sequence). The CDR3 runs to 17 residues. Trimming at V came to 0 bases and at J to 4 bases, leaving 12 bases not matched to a gene. The CDR3 loop reads CASSLSMGGRPSYEQYF. In nucleotides, the CDR3 is TGTGCCAGCAGTTTATCGATGGGCGGGAGACCCTCGTACGAGCAGTACTTC.

The rearrangement joins TRBV11-2 to TRBJ2-5; TRBD2 matches at 11 bases. Unmatched junction bases numbered 3, after V lost 5 bases and J lost 1 base. Germline CDR1 SGHAT, CDR2 FQNNGV. The CDR3 length is 15 residues. The chain's CDR3 is CASSPGTSGQETQYF. The CDR3 DNA sequence: TGTGCCAGCAGCCCCGGGACTAGCGGCCAAGAGACCCAGTACTTC.

V gene TRBV6-2 or TRBV6-3 combines with J gene TRBJ2-7; 13 bases fit TRBD2. The V gene end was trimmed by 6 bases and the J gene end by 7 bases; junction bases not matched to a gene: 3. The CDR3 is 13 amino acids. Germline V lookup: CDR1 MNHEY, CDR2 SVGEGT. Here the CDR3 DNA reads TGTGCCAGCAGCAAGGGACTAGCGGGGGAGCAGTACTTC. Translation gives CASSKGLAGEQYF.

The chain joins TRBV5-1 to TRBJ2-1; the D gene is possibly TRBD1 (6 bases). CDR1 and CDR2 (germline): SGHRS, YFSETQ. With 0 bases removed from V and 15 bases from J, the gap between germline ends came to 19 bases. CDR3 length: 14 amino acids. In DNA, the CDR3 is TGCGCCAGCAGCTTGGAAAACAGGGTACCAAGTCGGTTCTTC. Translated, it gives CASSLENRVPSRFF.

The chain recombines TRBV15 with TRBJ2-1; 11 positions match TRBD2. This CDR3 has 16 residues. V was clipped by 1 base and J by 3 bases; unmatched bases: 2. Germline CDR1 is LNHNV and CDR2 is YYDKDF (reference sequence). The CDR3 here is CATSRATSGGYNEQFF. In DNA form, the CDR3 reads TGTGCCACCAGCAGAGCAACTAGCGGGGGCTACAATGAGCAGTTCTTC.

This sequence joins TRBV2 and TRBJ1-1, with D hard to call. With 7 bases removed from V and 4 bases from J, the gap between germline ends came to 16 bases. The CDR3 contains 14 residues. Germline CDR1 reads SNHLY; CDR2 reads FYNNEI. The CDR3 region has the DNA TGTGCCAGCAAGCCCGATTCGGGGAGCACTGAAGCTTTCTTT. This codes for CASKPDSGSTEAFF. Combining the CDR3 with reference TRBV2 and TRBJ1-1 gives the whole variable domain EPEVTQTPSHQVTQMGQEVILRCVPISNHLYFYWYRQILGQKVEFLVSFYNNEISEKSEIFDDQFSVERPDGSNFTLKIRSTKLEDSAMYFCASKPDSGSTEAFFGQGTRLTVV.

The gene calls are TRBV5-1 and TRBJ1-1; D remains ambiguous. CDR3 length: 14 amino acids. Trimming removed 0 bases from V and 1 base from J, with 7 bases in between. Germline V gives CDR1 SGHRS, CDR2 YFSETQ. CDR3 bases: TGCGCCAGCAGCTTGGAAGCAAAGAACACTGAAGCTTTCTTT. It translates to CASSLEAKNTEAFF.

This chain links TRBV5-5 with TRBJ2-2; 8 bases agree with TRBD1. The germline CDR1 and CDR2 sequences are SGHKS and YYEKEE (reference sequence). This CDR3 region has 12 residues. V lost 4 bases and J lost 11; bases outside the gene matches: 4. The CDR3 region is CASSLGQGELFF. As DNA, the CDR3 is TGTGCCAGCAGCCTAGGACAGGGAGAGCTGTTTTTT. The entire variable domain, with the rest obtained from reference TRBV5-5 and TRBJ2-2, is as follows: DAGVTQSPTHLIKTRGQQVTLRCSPISGHKSVSWYQQVLGQGPQFIFQYYEKEERGRGNFPDRFSARQFPNYSSELNVNALLLGDSALYLCASSLGQGELFFGEGSRLTVL.

The V and J genes are TRBV30 and TRBJ1-2; TRBD1 might be the D (5 bases). V lost 2 bases to trimming and J lost 2 bases, with 15 bases between them. Germline CDR1 is GTSNPN and CDR2 is SVGIG (reference sequence). CDR3 size: 15 residues. The CDR3 region has the DNA TGTGCCTGGAGTCTCCAGGGACTGGGGAACTATGGCTACACCTTC. Translating it yields CAWSLQGLGNYGYTF.